Below are 21 T cell receptor beta chains sequenced from a single sample in a study of blood T cell repertoires in COVID-19. Profiled with immunoSEQ multiplex PCR; TCRdb holds only in-frame clones, not every one. Seen here are a few hundred thousand clones, around four fifths observed once, and the top ten hold nearly 20%. Sample: peripheral blood. All receptors derive from a man younger than 45 with active or convalescent COVID-19.

V and J are TRBV27 and TRBJ1-4; tentatively, D is TRBD1 (5 bases). The V end was cut by 6 bases, the J end by 2 bases, with 16 bases between. The germline V gene has CDR1 MNHEY and CDR2 SMNVEV (reference sequence). The CDR3 runs to 16 residues. The CDR3, as DNA: TGTGCCAGCAGGCACGTCCAGCCAGGGACTAATGAAAAACTGTTTTTT. The encoded protein is CASRHVQPGTNEKLFF.

This chain's CDR3 is CATSDHGTGRETQYF. Here the CDR3 DNA reads TGTGCCACCAGTGATCACGGGACAGGTAGAGAGACCCAGTACTTC. The V call is TRBV24-1, the J call TRBJ2-5; 8 positions match TRBD1. The V and J ends lost 3 bases and 4 bases, in that order; junction bases with no gene match: 6. The germline V gene encodes CDR1 KGHDR and CDR2 SFDVKD. The CDR3 runs 15 residues.

The rearrangement uses TRBV5-1 and TRBJ2-7; D perhaps matches TRBD1 (5 bases). Trimming stripped 0 bases from V and 0 bases from J, with 7 bases between. The CDR3 runs 14 residues. CDR1 SGHRS and CDR2 YFSETQ come from the germline V gene. CDR3 amino acids: CASSLGGFSYEQYF. The CDR3 DNA reads as TGCGCCAGCAGCTTGGGGGGCTTCTCCTACGAGCAGTACTTC.

This clone was found a few times. The V call is TRBV15, the J call TRBJ1-2, with 12 bases matching TRBD1. V was clipped by 3 bases and J by 5 bases; unmatched bases: 1. This CDR3 is 14 amino acids long. Germline V gene lookup returns CDR1 LNHNV and CDR2 YYDKDF (reference sequence). Here the CDR3 reads CATSRGQGAYGYTF. CDR3 bases: TGTGCCACCAGCAGGGGACAGGGGGCGTATGGCTACACCTTC.

The chain employs TRBV28 and TRBJ2-1; 7 bases align to TRBD2. The CDR3 loop spans 13 amino acids. Germline CDR1 and CDR2: MDHEN and SYDVKM. V dropped 3 bases and J dropped 7; count of bases not matched to a gene: 3. CDR3 residues: CASSFGGGNEQFF. Here the CDR3 DNA reads TGTGCCAGCAGTTTCGGGGGAGGGAATGAGCAGTTCTTC.

This clone was observed a few times. The chain combines TRBV7-9 with TRBJ2-7, with 7 positions matching TRBD2. Germline CDR1 and CDR2: SEHNR and FQNEAQ (reference sequence). The CDR3 runs 17 residues. V lost 5 bases, J lost 3 bases, and 16 bases stayed unmatched. The CDR3 loop reads CASSPAGRRDPVYEQYF. In nucleotides, the CDR3 is TGTGCCAGCAGCCCAGCGGGGCGCAGAGACCCAGTCTACGAGCAGTACTTC.

The CDR3 region has the DNA TGTGCCAGCAGTTACGTCCAGGGGAACGTTTCTGGAAACACCATATATTTT. It encodes CASSYVQGNVSGNTIYF. The chain couples TRBV6-2 or TRBV6-3 to TRBJ1-3, with D maybe TRBD1 (6 bases). Per the germline V gene, CDR1 is MNHEY and CDR2 is SVGEGT. V was pared by 2 bases and J by 1 base, with 15 bases between. The CDR3 extends over 17 amino acids.

The chain joins TRBV24-1 to TRBJ2-1; the match to TRBD1 covers 7 bases. Germline-derived CDR1 and CDR2 are KGHDR and SFDVKD. The CDR3 extends over 15 amino acids. Trimming cost V 9 bases and J 5 bases; bases outside gene matches: 12. DNA of the CDR3: TGTGCCACCGCTACAACCGGGACAGCTAACAATGAGCAGTTCTTC. It translates to CATATTGTANNEQFF.

The chain uses TRBV4-3 and TRBJ2-7; D perhaps matches TRBD2 (6 bases). The V and J ends lost 3 bases and 3 bases respectively, with 18 bases between them. CDR1 LGHNA and CDR2 YSLEER come from the germline V gene. This CDR3 region has 16 residues. Written as DNA, the CDR3 is TGCGCCAGCAGCCAGACACCCGGGACTCCATTCTACGAGCAGTACTTC. Its translation is CASSQTPGTPFYEQYF.

J is TRBJ2-7 and V is TRBV6-2 or TRBV6-3; TRBD1 matches 7 bases. V was pared by 5 bases and J by 7 bases, with 14 bases of the junction left unmatched. This CDR3 has 15 residues. In germline, CDR1 is MNHEY, CDR2 SVGEGT. The CDR3: CASSALRGGTREQYF. CDR3 DNA sequence: TGTGCCAGCAGTGCCCTGCGAGGGGGCACGCGGGAGCAGTACTTC.

The chain couples TRBV10-2 to TRBJ1-5, with 7 positions matching TRBD1. V shed 3 bases, J shed 6 bases, and the junction held 8 bases outside the gene matches. CDR1 and CDR2 (germline): WSHSY, SAAADI. CDR3 size: 15 residues. CDR3 DNA: TGCGCCAGCAGTGAAGGGGGACAGTATTCTCAGCCCCAGCATTTT. This encodes CASSEGGQYSQPQHF.

The V gene is TRBV5-4, the J gene TRBJ2-4, with TRBD1 matching 10 bases. This CDR3 contains 14 residues. The germline CDR1 and CDR2 sequences are SGHNT and YYREEE (reference sequence). Unmatched junction bases numbered 3, after V lost 1 base and J lost 8 bases. The CDR3 sequence is CASSLRDRGDIQYF. CDR3 nucleotides: TGTGCCAGCAGCTTGAGGGACAGGGGTGACATTCAGTACTTC.

V gene TRBV19 combines with J gene TRBJ2-3, with 9 nucleotides matching TRBD1. With V trimmed by 4 bases and J by 1 base, 3 bases remained unmatched. Germline CDR1 and CDR2: LNHDA and SQIVND (reference sequence). CDR3 length: 15 residues. Here the CDR3 reads CASSNDRGGTDTQYF. The CDR3 DNA is TGTGCCAGTAGTAACGACAGGGGGGGCACAGATACGCAGTATTTT.

With regard to this clone: This same CDR3 is encoded by further DNA sequences in the sample. This rearrangement joins TRBV13 to TRBJ2-6, with 9 nucleotides matching TRBD2. V was pared by 6 bases and J by 4 bases, with 4 bases of the junction left unmatched. Germline V CDR1 and CDR2: PRHDT, FYEKMQ (reference sequence). This CDR3 spans 15 amino acids. CDR3 in DNA: TGTGCCAGCAGTCGCGGGGGGGCGGGGGCCAACGTCCTGACTTTC. It is translated as CASSRGGAGANVLTF.

The chain combines TRBV28 with TRBJ1-2; 8 bases fit TRBD1. The CDR3 has 13 residues. V gave up 2 bases and J gave up 8 bases; unmatched junction bases: 4. Germline CDR1 reads MDHEN; CDR2 reads SYDVKM. The CDR3 loop reads CASSLAGQGGYTF. The CDR3 DNA reads as TGTGCCAGCAGTTTAGCCGGACAGGGCGGCTACACCTTC.

The CDR3 DNA reads TGTGCCAGCAGCAAAGAGGGGGGGACTAGCGGAGCCAGATACTACAATGAGCAGTTCTTC. It specifies CASSKEGGTSGARYYNEQFF. This chain connects TRBV21-1 to TRBJ2-1; TRBD2 was called by the table and not checked on the DNA. TRBV21-1 is listed as a pseudogene. The CDR3 extends over 20 amino acids.

This clone was seen only once. The chain is built from TRBV6-5 and TRBJ2-7; 7 positions match TRBD2. Germline values: CDR1 MNHEY, CDR2 SVGAGI. With 2 bases clipped from V and 2 bases from J, the junction kept 3 bases outside the gene matches. The CDR3 loop spans 14 amino acids. CDR3 nucleotide sequence: TGTGCCAGCAGTTACGGGGGGGGGACCTACGAGCAGTACTTC. Protein: CASSYGGGTYEQYF.

The chain joins TRBV27 to TRBJ1-5; D is perhaps TRBD1 (5 bases). Germline CDR1 MNHEY, CDR2 SMNVEV (reference sequence). This CDR3 has 14 residues. V dropped 11 bases and J dropped 0 bases, with 14 bases sitting between them. CDR3 sequence (DNA): TGTGCCGGAGAGGACACCATTAGCAATCAGCCCCAGCATTTT. Translating gives CAGEDTISNQPQHF.

V usage is TRBV3-1 (or the pseudogene TRBV3-2) and J usage is TRBJ2-7; 7 bases align to TRBD2. Per germline, CDR1 LGHDT and CDR2 YNNKEL (reference sequence). The CDR3 consists of 14 residues. The J segment lost 4 bases and the V segment lost 4 bases, leaving 7 bases of the junction unmatched. CDR3 loop: CASSPGGPPYEQYF. DNA for the CDR3: TGTGCCAGCAGCCCGGGGGGACCTCCATACGAGCAGTACTTC.

The gene calls are TRBV28 and TRBJ1-5, with 8 bases aligning to TRBD1. The germline gives CDR1 MDHEN, CDR2 SYDVKM. The CDR3 length is 16 residues. The trim removed 6 bases at V and 2 bases at J, leaving 9 bases unmatched. As DNA, the CDR3 is TGTGCCAGCAGCTTCAGGGGGCGAGTCGGCAATCAGCCCCAGCATTTT. Translated: CASSFRGRVGNQPQHF.

As concerns this clone: Additional DNA sequences in this sample encode the identical CDR3. The V call is TRBV24-1, the J call TRBJ2-3; TRBD2 matches at 9 bases. The ends lost 7 bases at V and 14 bases at J; junction bases unmatched: 12. The V gene's germline CDR1 is KGHDR and CDR2 SFDVKD. The CDR3 is made up of 13 amino acids. CDR3 sequence: CATSATGLARWYF. In DNA form, the CDR3 reads TGTGCCACCAGCGCTACGGGACTAGCTCGATGGTATTTT.